This record covers a single TCR beta chain. This entry is derived from a study of blood T cell repertoires in COVID-19. Original data processing: Estimation of nucleated cell counts relied on the amplification of reference gene primers. Assay used: immunoSEQ multiplex PCR; TCRdb lists only in-frame clones, some missing. The DNA gave D and trimming, while V, J and clone size come from that table. Counted here are a few hundred thousand clones, roughly 90% occurring once; the ten biggest clones make up around 4%. Trimming at V came to 7 bases and at J to 4 bases, leaving 6 bases not matched to a gene. CDR1 is SQVTM, CDR2 ANQGSEA, per germline. CDR3 length: 14 residues.

The chain links TRBV29-1 to TRBJ2-4, with 11 nucleotides matching TRBD2. The source of this sequence is a woman aged 45-65 years with active or convalescent COVID-19. Sequences were obtained from peripheral blood. The CDR3 region is CSGVLAGVKNIQYF. The DNA for the CDR3 is TGCAGCGGGGTACTAGCGGGGGTAAAAAACATTCAGTACTTC.